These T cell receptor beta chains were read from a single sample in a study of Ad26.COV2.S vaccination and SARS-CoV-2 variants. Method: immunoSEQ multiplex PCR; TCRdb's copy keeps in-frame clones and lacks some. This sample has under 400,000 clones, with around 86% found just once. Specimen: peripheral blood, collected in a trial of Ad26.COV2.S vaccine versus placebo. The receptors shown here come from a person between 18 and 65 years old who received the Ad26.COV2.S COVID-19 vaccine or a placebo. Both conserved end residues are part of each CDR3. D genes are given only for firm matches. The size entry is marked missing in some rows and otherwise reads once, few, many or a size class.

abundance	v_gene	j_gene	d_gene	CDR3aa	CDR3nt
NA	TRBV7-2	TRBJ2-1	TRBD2	CASSLLAGGYNEQFF	TGTGCCAGCAGCCTCCTAGCGGGAGGATACAATGAGCAGTTCTTC
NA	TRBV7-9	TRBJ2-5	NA	CASSLAFGSPFVQETQYF	TGTGCCAGCAGCTTAGCCTTCGGTAGCCCATTCGTTCAAGAGACCCAGTACTTC
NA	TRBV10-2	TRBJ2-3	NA	CASSELVPGTDTQYF	TGCGCCAGCAGTGAGCTCGTTCCGGGCACAGATACGCAGTATTTT
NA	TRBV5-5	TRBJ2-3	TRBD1	CASSKGGQGTADTQYF	TGTGCCAGCAGCAAGGGGGGACAGGGGACCGCAGATACGCAGTATTTT
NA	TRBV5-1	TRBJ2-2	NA	CASSLDTQGRANTGELFF	TGCGCCAGCAGCTTGGACACACAGGGACGTGCGAACACCGGGGAGCTGTTTTTT
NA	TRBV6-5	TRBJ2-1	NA	CASNSYNEQFF	TGTGCCAGCAACTCCTACAATGAGCAGTTCTTC
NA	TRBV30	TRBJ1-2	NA	CAWRWGRGMDGYTF	TGTGCCTGGCGATGGGGCAGGGGTATGGATGGCTACACCTTC
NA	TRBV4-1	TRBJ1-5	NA	CASSPYYSNQPQHF	TGCGCCAGCAGCCCCTATTATAGCAATCAGCCCCAGCATTTT
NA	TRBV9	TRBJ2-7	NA	CASGGDNTYEQYF	TGTGCCAGCGGCGGGGACAACACCTACGAGCAGTACTTC
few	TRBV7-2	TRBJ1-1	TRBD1	CASSPEWDRGSGTEAFF	TGTGCCAGCAGCCCCGAATGGGACAGGGGATCCGGCACTGAAGCTTTCTTT
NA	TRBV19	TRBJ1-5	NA	CASSMIWGAGQPQHF	TGTGCCAGTAGTATGATATGGGGCGCGGGTCAGCCCCAGCATTTT
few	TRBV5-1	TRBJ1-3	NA	CASSSYGSGNTIYF	TGCGCCAGCAGCTCCTATGGCTCTGGAAACACCATATATTTT
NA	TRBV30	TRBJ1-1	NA	CAWRPGTMNTEAFF	TGTGCCTGGAGGCCGGGGACCATGAACACTGAAGCTTTCTTT
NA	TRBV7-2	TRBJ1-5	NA	CASSLAPGRNNQPQHF	TGTGCCAGCAGCTTAGCCCCAGGGAGAAACAATCAGCCCCAGCATTTT
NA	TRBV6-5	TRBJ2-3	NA	CASGYIGDQTDTQYF	TGTGCCAGCGGCTACATCGGGGATCAGACAGATACGCAGTATTTT
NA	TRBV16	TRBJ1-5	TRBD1	CASSHIKGQGRLNQPQHF	TGTGCCAGCAGCCACATCAAGGGACAGGGCCGGCTCAATCAGCCCCAGCATTTT
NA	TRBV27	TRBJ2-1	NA	CASSLSRGSYNEQFF	TGTGCCAGCAGTTTGTCTAGGGGCTCCTACAATGAGCAGTTCTTC